This T cell receptor (beta chain) was identified in a study of regulatory T cells in long-lasting Graves disease. Findings and caveats of the study: Lower TCR diversity characterized persistent Graves' patients relative to newly diagnosed patients. TRBV28, TRBJ1-2 and TRBJ2-5 emerged as the favored segments in persistent disease. What was studied was peripheral blood only, and not thyroid tissue. Fewer public clonotypes were shared by new patients (under 1,000) than by persistent patients (roughly 2,500).

Many counts were recorded for this clonotype. Its specificity is not known. CDR1 and CDR2 (germline): MDHEN, SYDVKM. Trimming at V came to 4 bases and at J to 7 bases, leaving 8 bases not matched to a gene. The CDR3 spans 15 residues. Time point reported: persistent/refractory GD, antithyroid drugs over 5 years with positive TRAb. From PBMCs, RNA was extracted and then used to make the TCR library. In building TCR beta libraries, iRepertoire HTBI primers were used together with Arm-PCR of CDR3 regions. Each CDR3 protein is one row after TCRdb ran MiXCR on the multiplex PCR reads. The table lists approximately 360,000 distinct CDR3 sequences, about 23% of them singletons.

The sample here was peripheral blood mononuclear cells (PBMCs), taken when the disease was refractory, from a patient treated with antithyroid drugs. This sequence originates from a woman aged 40 to 50 with Graves disease. V usage is TRBV28 and J usage is TRBJ2-1; 9 positions agree with TRBD2. DNA of the CDR3: TGTGCCAGCAGTTCTGGGACTAGCCGAAGGAATGAGCAGTTCTTC. This encodes CASSSGTSRRNEQFF.